These 4 T cell receptor beta chains came from one sample sequenced in a study of Ad26.COV2.S vaccination and SARS-CoV-2 variants. Method: immunoSEQ multiplex PCR; TCRdb's copy keeps in-frame clones and lacks some. Of some 390,000 clones in the sample, approximately 86% were seen once. Treatment indicated: some 20 received Ad26.COV2.S at low or high dose, single or two shots; 5 received placebo; per-sample allocation not given. The samples were gathered on day 63 after the first injection of vaccine or placebo. Sample: peripheral blood, taken in a trial of Ad26.COV2.S vaccine versus placebo. These receptors originate from a person between 18 and 60 years old who received the Ad26.COV2.S COVID-19 vaccine or a placebo.

This sequence joins TRBV2 and TRBJ2-6; TRBD1 aligns across 8 bases. CDR3 length equals 16 residues. V was clipped by 9 bases and J by 0 bases; unmatched bases: 7. Germline CDR1 and CDR2: SNHLY and FYNNEI. CDR3 protein: CASRRGLSSGANVLTF. The DNA of the CDR3 is TGTGCCAGTCGCAGGGGGCTGAGCTCTGGGGCCAACGTCCTGACTTTC.

V usage is TRBV6-5 and J usage is TRBJ2-1; 8 bases agree with TRBD1. V trimming: 6 bases; J trimming: 4 bases; junction bases outside the gene matches: 8. Germline V lookup: CDR1 MNHEY, CDR2 SVGAGI. This CDR3 has 15 amino acids. The CDR3 is CASSPRQGIYNEQFF. CDR3 nucleotide sequence: TGTGCCAGCAGCCCCAGACAGGGGATTTACAATGAGCAGTTCTTC.

The chain has TRBV18 and TRBJ2-3; TRBD1 or TRBD2 may be the D gene (6 bases each). V shed 5 bases and J shed 0 bases, with 15 bases lying between them. The CDR3 loop spans 16 amino acids. Germline assignment: CDR1 KGHSH and CDR2 LQKENI. CDR3: CASSSRRGLSTDTQYF. The CDR3, as DNA: TGTGCCAGCTCAAGCCGCAGGGGACTTAGCACAGATACGCAGTATTTT.

J is TRBJ2-1 and V is TRBV4-1; D remains unclear. Per germline, CDR1 MGHRA and CDR2 YSYEKL. The V gene lost 1 base and the J gene lost 8 bases, with 6 bases spanning the gap. This CDR3 comprises 12 residues. The CDR3 spells CASSQGDDEQFF. The DNA of the CDR3 is TGCGCCAGCAGCCAAGGAGACGATGAGCAGTTCTTC.